This TCR beta chain was identified during a study of blood T cell repertoires in COVID-19. Study-level information: COVID-19 samples from acute and convalescent phases originated in the United States, Italy and Spain. PBMCs, B-cell-depleted T cells, or T cells provided the cDNA or gDNA that made up the material.

Patients in Seattle were enrolled during active infection, then followed longitudinally. Authors' analysis steps: Reference gene primer amplification gave estimated nucleated cell counts. Here immunoSEQ multiplex PCR was the method, and the copy in TCRdb shows in-frame clones only, minus some. From that table come the V and J calls and clone size; the DNA was used to work out D and trimming. The data show approximately 210,000 clones, under 90% seen once. With 5 bases clipped from V and 4 bases from J, the junction kept 4 bases outside the gene matches. CDR1 is SGHAT, CDR2 FQNNGV, per germline. CDR3 size: 16 residues.

The chain carries TRBV11-2 and TRBJ2-2, with 13 bases that match TRBD2. The receptor comes from a man aged 50-60 years with COVID-19, enrolled during active disease. Sequenced sample: peripheral blood. This chain's CDR3 is CASSITSGGVTGELFF. The CDR3 bases are TGTGCCAGCAGCATCACTAGCGGGGGGGTCACCGGGGAGCTGTTTTTT.